The 19 T cell receptor beta chains listed next were all sequenced from one sample in a study of response to subunit inactivated influenza vaccine. TCRdb ran MiXCR on the RT-PCR reads and lists one entry per CDR3 protein. Among under 850,000 distinct CDR3 sequences listed, 15% to 20% were seen once. The source was PBMCs from blood, collected around 5 days after vaccination. The source is a man aged 50 to 59 who received an inactivated influenza vaccine.

This clonotype was recorded a few times. The chain employs TRBV10-3 and TRBJ1-6, with D perhaps matching TRBD1 (5 bases). The ends were cut back, 5 bases at V and 7 bases at J, with 15 bases in the middle. Germline values: CDR1 ENHRY, CDR2 SYGVKD. This CDR3 has 15 amino acids. The CDR3 coding sequence is TGTGCCATCAGTAGCTCCTTGGGGGAAAATTCACCCCTCCACTTT. Translated, it gives CAISSSLGENSPLHF.

The chain employs TRBV5-4 and TRBJ2-1, with D perhaps assigned TRBD1 or TRBD2 (7 bases each). The V gene lost 4 bases and the J gene lost 7 bases, with 18 bases spanning the gap. The CDR3 totals 15 residues. Germline-derived CDR1 and CDR2 are SGHNT and YYREEE (reference sequence). CDR3 nucleotides: TGTGCCAGCAGCCCCAGGGGGGGTGGGACGAATGAGCAGTTCTTC. Protein product: CASSPRGGGTNEQFF. Filled out from reference TRBV5-4 and TRBJ2-1, the complete variable domain reads ETGVTQSPTHLIKTRGQQVTLRCSSQSGHNTVSWYQQALGQGPQFIFQYYREEENGRGNFPPRFSGLQFPNYSSELNVNALELDDSALYLCASSPRGGGTNEQFFGPGTRLTVL.

This chain uses TRBV25-1 with TRBJ2-2; weak D call: TRBD1 (5 bases). The V end lost 1 base, the J end lost 4 bases, and 7 bases lay between the germline ends. The germline CDR1 and CDR2 sequences are MGHDK and SYGVNS. The CDR3 runs to 14 residues. In DNA form, the CDR3 reads TGTGCCAGCAGTGAATGGGGCCCCACCGGGGAGCTGTTTTTT. It specifies CASSEWGPTGELFF.

The CDR3 DNA sequence: TGCGCCAGCAGCCCAGGAGTGTACCAAGAGACCCAGTACTTC. Protein sequence: CASSPGVYQETQYF. This chain joins TRBV5-1 and TRBJ2-5; D is undetermined. From germline, CDR1 is SGHRS and CDR2 YFSETQ. V was pared by 4 bases and J by 0 bases, with 10 bases between. The CDR3 runs 14 residues.

The rearrangement joins TRBV5-6 to TRBJ2-1; D is unclear. Between the trimmed V and J ends, which lost 0 bases and 8 bases, there was a span of 15 bases. The CDR3 loop spans 15 amino acids. Germline CDR1 SGHDT, CDR2 YYEEEE. The CDR3 region is CASSLGLSLWDEQFF. For the CDR3, the DNA is TGTGCCAGCAGCTTGGGGCTATCACTCTGGGATGAGCAGTTCTTC.

This clonotype was seen a handful of times. The chain recombines TRBV28 with TRBJ2-5; the D is unclear. This CDR3 region has 13 residues. Trimming cost V 6 bases and J 9 bases, with 17 bases left between them. Germline CDR1 is MDHEN and CDR2 is SYDVKM. CDR3 DNA: TGTGCCAGCAGGGGCAGCAACTACATGGCCCAGTACTTC. Translating it yields CASRGSNYMAQYF.

V is TRBV7-9 and J is TRBJ2-1, with 9 bases fitting TRBD2. The CDR3 runs to 16 residues. Germline V gene lookup returns CDR1 SEHNR and CDR2 FQNEAQ (reference sequence). The V segment lost 5 bases and the J segment 8 bases; nucleotides outside the gene matches: 13. CDR3 sequence reads: CASSHRLAATKDEQFF. Here the CDR3 DNA reads TGTGCCAGCAGCCATAGACTAGCGGCCACTAAGGATGAGCAGTTCTTC.

A few counts support this clonotype. V is TRBV29-1 and J is TRBJ1-2, with 11 bases that match TRBD1. CDR3 size: 12 residues. Per germline, CDR1 SQVTM and CDR2 ANQGSEA. The ends lost 6 bases at V and 7 bases at J; junction bases unmatched: 4. CDR3 DNA: TGCAGCGTCGGACAGGGGGCTCGTGGCTACACCTTC. This sequence encodes CSVGQGARGYTF. Based on the CDR3 plus reference TRBV29-1 and TRBJ1-2, the full variable domain is SAVISQKPSRDICQRGTSLTIQCQVDSQVTMMFWYRQQPGQSLTLIATANQGSEATYESGFVIDKFPISRPNLTFSTLTVSNMSPEDSSIYLCSVGQGARGYTFGSGTRLTVV.

This clonotype has a count of ten or more. The junction does not match germline at one end; this may be a read error. This CDR3 reads CASSFGTDTQYF. The CDR3 nucleotides are TGTGCCAGCAGCTTTGGCACAGATACGCAGTATTTT. The chain recombines TRBV5-1 with TRBJ2-3; D not certain. CDR3 length: 12 residues. Germline CDR1 reads SGHRS; CDR2 reads YFSETQ.

The J gene is TRBJ2-5, the V gene TRBV7-6, with 10 bases fitting TRBD1. The V gene's germline CDR1 is SGHVS and CDR2 FNYEAQ. The CDR3 runs 16 residues. The V gene end was trimmed by 3 bases and the J gene end by 7 bases; junction bases not matched to a gene: 11. CDR3 protein: CASSFRTGGMPLTQYF. CDR3 DNA sequence: TGTGCCAGCAGCTTCCGGACAGGGGGGATGCCCTTGACCCAGTACTTC.

This clonotype was counted between two and nine times. The CDR3 loop reads CASSSISGGYNEQFF. CDR3 nucleotide sequence: TGTGCCAGCAGCTCGATTAGCGGGGGCTACAATGAGCAGTTCTTC. The chain uses TRBV7-2 and TRBJ2-1; 9 bases map to TRBD2. V gave up 4 bases and J gave up 3 bases; unmatched junction bases: 4. Germline loops: CDR1 SGHTA, CDR2 FQGNSA. The CDR3 totals 15 residues. The entire variable domain, with the rest obtained from reference TRBV7-2 and TRBJ2-1, is as follows: GAGVSQSPSNKVTEKGKDVELRCDPISGHTALYWYRQSLGQGLEFLIYFQGNSAPDKSGLPSDRFSAERTGGSVSTLTIQRTQQEDSAVYLCASSSISGGYNEQFFGPGTRLTVL.

The V and J genes are TRBV6-5 and TRBJ1-1; D is ambiguous. The CDR3 is 17 residues long. V was shortened by 2 bases and J by 1 base, with 17 bases between the two germline ends. CDR1 is MNHEY and CDR2 is SVGAGI in the germline V gene. For the CDR3, the DNA is TGTGCCAGCAGTTACCCGAGAGGTACGAAGGGGAACACTGAAGCTTTCTTT. Its protein product is CASSYPRGTKGNTEAFF.

Many counts were recorded for this clonotype. The chain has TRBV12-3 or TRBV12-4 and TRBJ2-1; TRBD1 agrees at 7 bases. The V gene end was trimmed by 7 bases and the J gene end by 7 bases; junction bases not matched to a gene: 4. The CDR3 sequence is 12 residues long. CDR3 residues: CASTRQGNEQFF. In DNA form, the CDR3 reads TGTGCCAGCACCAGACAGGGAAATGAGCAGTTCTTC.

The chain has TRBV20-1 and TRBJ2-5; 12 nucleotides match TRBD2. In germline, CDR1 is DFQATT, CDR2 SNEGSKA (reference sequence). The V gene end was trimmed by 5 bases and the J gene end by 5 bases; junction bases not matched to a gene: 6. This CDR3 contains 14 residues. The CDR3 protein is CSAAGLAGSETQYF. The DNA of the CDR3 is TGCAGTGCTGCCGGACTAGCGGGAAGCGAGACCCAGTACTTC.

This clonotype showed up just a few times. The gene calls are TRBV20-1 and TRBJ1-2, with 10 bases aligning to TRBD1. The CDR3 has 14 residues. The trim removed 3 bases at V and 2 bases at J, leaving 3 bases unmatched. Germline CDR1 DFQATT, CDR2 SNEGSKA (reference sequence). CDR3 amino acids: CSARDRGKNYGYTF. The CDR3 nucleotides are TGCAGTGCTAGGGACAGGGGGAAAAACTATGGCTACACCTTC.

There are many counts of this clonotype. The chain joins TRBV12-3 or TRBV12-4 to TRBJ1-1; D may be TRBD1 (5 bases). This CDR3 contains 16 residues. The germline V and J ends were trimmed by 1 base and 3 bases, with 15 bases remaining between them. The CDR3 loop is CASSLGRGRWDTEAFF. CDR3 in DNA: TGTGCCAGCAGTTTAGGAAGGGGTCGGTGGGACACTGAAGCTTTCTTT.

The chain uses TRBV5-1 and TRBJ2-2, with D perhaps matching TRBD1 (7 bases). The CDR3 extends over 16 amino acids. Trimming pared 0 bases from V and 4 bases from J, leaving 13 bases between. Germline-derived CDR1 and CDR2 are SGHRS and YFSETQ. The CDR3 coding sequence is TGCGCCAGCAGCTTGGGACAGGGAGGAGGCACCGGGGAGCTGTTTTTT. Translating gives CASSLGQGGGTGELFF.

This chain uses TRBV12-3 or TRBV12-4 with TRBJ1-1; D perhaps matches TRBD1 (5 bases). V was clipped by 4 bases and J by 4 bases, with 10 bases between them. The CDR3 sequence is 13 residues long. CDR3 sequence: CASSSTTGTEAFF. The CDR3, as DNA: TGTGCCAGCAGTTCCACCACAGGCACTGAAGCTTTCTTT.

The chain is built from TRBV20-1 and TRBJ2-1; D is unresolved. Trimming took 3 bases from V and 6 from J, leaving 12 bases between them. The CDR3 spans 13 residues. CDR1 DFQATT and CDR2 SNEGSKA come from the germline V gene (reference sequence). The CDR3 sequence: CSASGERGNEQFF. As DNA, the CDR3 is TGCAGTGCTAGCGGAGAGAGAGGCAATGAGCAGTTCTTC.